Listed below are T cell receptor beta chains from one sample, sequenced in a study of blood T cell repertoires in COVID-19. Profiling relied on immunoSEQ multiplex PCR, and the TCRdb table lists in-frame clones only, not all of them. There are about 240,000 clones in the sample; about four fifths occur only once, and approximately 1.8% lies in the top ten. The material sequenced was peripheral blood. The receptor source for this set is a man aged 30 to 39 who had recovered from COVID-19. Each CDR3 is given with its conserved first and last residue. A D gene is named only where the DNA matches it firmly. Clone size is shown for a subset of rows, as once, few, many or a class of expanded clone.

-,TRBJ2-2,TRBV10-1,-,CASSEVLNTGELFF,TGCGCCAGCAGTGAAGTACTGAACACCGGGGAGCTGTTTTTT
TRBD1,TRBJ1-1,TRBV20-1,-,CSASSGQGNTEAFF,TGCAGTGCTAGTTCCGGACAGGGGAACACTGAAGCTTTCTTT
TRBD1,TRBJ2-6,TRBV4-2,-,CASSPTGTGISGANVLTF,TGTGCCAGCAGCCCAACCGGGACAGGGATCTCTGGGGCCAACGTCCTGACTTTC
-,TRBJ2-3,TRBV9,once,CASSVAGSWDTQYF,TGTGCCAGCAGCGTGGCTGGTTCGTGGGATACGCAGTATTTT
-,TRBJ2-3,TRBV24-1,-,CATSDPLADTQYF,TGTGCCACCAGTGATCCACTAGCAGATACGCAGTATTTT
-,TRBJ2-5,TRBV12-1,once,CASSLTSGGGLEETQYF,TGTGCCAGCAGCTTGACTAGCGGGGGGGGTTTAGAAGAGACCCAGTACTTC
-,TRBJ2-3,TRBV19,few,CASSLQGGYTDTQYF,TGTGCCAGTAGCCTGCAAGGGGGATACACAGATACGCAGTATTTT
TRBD1,TRBJ1-2,TRBV7-9,-,CASSLGQGFVDGYTF,TGTGCCAGCAGCTTAGGACAGGGGTTTGTTGATGGCTACACCTTC
TRBD1,TRBJ1-1,TRBV25-1,-,CASRPTGGTEAFF,TGTGCCAGCAGACCGACAGGGGGCACTGAAGCTTTCTTT
TRBD1,TRBJ1-1,TRBV2,-,CASRDPRDSRRYTEAFF,TGTGCCAGCAGGGACCCCCGGGACAGTAGAAGGTACACTGAAGCTTTCTTT
TRBD2,TRBJ2-7,TRBV5-4,-,CASSPGGGYYEQYF,TGTGCCAGCAGCCCCGGGGGGGGATACTACGAGCAGTACTTC
TRBD1,TRBJ2-7,TRBV29-1,medium-sized,CSAPISQTGGPYEQYF,TGCAGCGCTCCGATTTCCCAGACAGGGGGGCCTTACGAGCAGTACTTC
-,TRBJ1-1,TRBV6-2/TRBV6-3,-,CASSFDILPTEAFF,TGTGCCAGCAGCTTCGACATCTTGCCCACTGAAGCTTTCTTT
-,TRBJ1-5,TRBV7-2,-,CASSHGGPQPQHF,TGTGCCAGCAGCCACGGGGGTCCACAGCCCCAGCATTTT
-,TRBJ1-6,TRBV7-8,many,CASSLARFRRGDSPLHF,TGTGCCAGCAGCTTAGCGCGTTTTCGCAGGGGAGATTCACCCCTCCACTTT
TRBD1,TRBJ2-1,TRBV9,-,CASSEGQGWQDNEQFF,TGTGCCAGCAGCGAGGGACAGGGATGGCAGGACAATGAGCAGTTCTTC
-,TRBJ1-1,TRBV19,once,CASTRLEGGALRGSEAFF,TGTGCCAGTACCCGCCTGGAGGGAGGGGCACTGAGGGGGTCTGAAGCTTTCTTT
-,TRBJ1-4,TRBV7-3,-,CASSFTVNEKLFF,TGTGCCAGCAGCTTCACAGTGAATGAAAAACTGTTTTTT
-,TRBJ1-3,TRBV18,once,CASSPQAGVGNTIYF,TGTGCCAGCTCACCACAGGCGGGGGTTGGAAACACCATATATTTT
-,TRBJ2-5,TRBV5-4,-,CASSLDTETQYF,TGTGCCAGCAGCTTGGACACCGAGACCCAGTACTTC
TRBD2,TRBJ2-3,TRBV28,-,CASRLPGGPGTDTQYF,TGTGCCAGCAGGCTACCGGGGGGGCCCGGCACAGATACGCAGTATTTT
-,TRBJ1-5,TRBV7-9,-,CASSLAPGQPQHF,TGTGCCAGCAGCTTAGCTCCAGGGCAGCCCCAGCATTTT
-,TRBJ1-1,TRBV5-1,-,CASSSGERANTEAFF,TGCGCCAGCAGCTCCGGGGAGAGGGCGAACACTGAAGCTTTCTTT
-,TRBJ2-3,TRBV5-4,-,CASSSQDTQYF,TGTGCCAGCAGCTCACAAGATACGCAGTATTTT
-,TRBJ1-2,TRBV21-1,-,CASSQAGYTF,TGTGCCAGCAGCCAGGCTGGCTACACCTTC
TRBD2,TRBJ2-3,TRBV23-1,-,CASRLAGGQSPDTQYF,TGCGCCAGCAGGTTAGCGGGGGGGCAATCTCCAGATACGCAGTATTTT
TRBD2,TRBJ2-2,TRBV4-2,-,CASSQDPGTSGAYTGELFF,TGTGCCAGCAGCCAAGATCCCGGGACTAGCGGGGCTTACACCGGGGAGCTGTTTTTT
TRBD1,TRBJ1-2,TRBV7-9,-,CASSLTPGQGDYGYTF,TGTGCCAGCAGCTTAACACCGGGACAGGGTGATTATGGCTACACCTTC
TRBD2,TRBJ2-3,TRBV7-3,-,CASSPTPRGVTDTQYF,TGTGCCAGCAGCCCCACACCGCGGGGGGTCACAGATACGCAGTATTTT
-,TRBJ2-3,TRBV11-2,-,CASSWAGFGDTQYF,TGTGCCAGCAGCTGGGCAGGGTTTGGAGATACGCAGTATTTT
TRBD1,TRBJ1-6,TRBV6-4,-,CASSDTGTGGRSPLHF,TGTGCCAGCAGCGACACCGGGACAGGGGGCAGATCACCCCTCCACTTT
TRBD1,TRBJ1-2,TRBV6-6,-,CASRYGDRDGYTF,TGTGCCAGCAGGTATGGAGACAGGGACGGCTACACCTTC
-,TRBJ2-1,TRBV28,-,CASSPTLGGNNEQFF,TGTGCCAGCTCCCCTACGTTAGGGGGAAACAATGAGCAGTTCTTC
TRBD1,TRBJ2-1,TRBV7-6,-,CASSLGTGRYNEQFF,TGTGCCAGCAGCCTCGGGACAGGGCGCTACAATGAGCAGTTCTTC
TRBD1,TRBJ1-5,TRBV6-5,-,CASRPGQGRNQPQHF,TGTGCCAGCAGACCGGGACAGGGGCGGAATCAGCCCCAGCATTTT
TRBD1,TRBJ2-7,TRBV27,-,CASSDRGAEQYF,TGTGCCAGCTCAGACAGGGGGGCCGAGCAGTACTTC
-,TRBJ1-4,TRBV6-1,few,CASSERSLFRGKLFF,TGTGCCAGCAGTGAAAGGTCCTTGTTTAGGGGAAAACTGTTTTTT
-,TRBJ1-4,TRBV27,-,CASTSPNSGGTNEKLFF,TGTGCCAGCACCTCCCCGAACAGTGGGGGGACTAATGAAAAACTGTTTTTT
-,TRBJ1-1,TRBV19,once,CASSPLGGAEAFF,TGTGCCAGTAGTCCGCTGGGAGGGGCTGAAGCTTTCTTT
-,TRBJ1-5,TRBV6-4,few,CASSDRGGGNQPQHF,TGTGCCAGCAGTGACAGGGGAGGAGGCAATCAGCCCCAGCATTTT
-,TRBJ1-4,TRBV18,-,CASSPGRGSNEKLFF,TGTGCCAGCTCACCGGGCAGGGGAAGTAATGAAAAACTGTTTTTT
TRBD1,TRBJ2-3,TRBV28,-,CASSSDRGTDTQYF,TGTGCCAGCAGTTCCGACAGGGGTACGGATACGCAGTATTTT
-,TRBJ2-7,TRBV9,-,CASSVGGSSYEQYF,TGTGCCAGCAGCGTAGGCGGCTCTTCCTACGAGCAGTACTTC
TRBD1,TRBJ1-3,TRBV11-2,once,CASSKNRGLGNTIYF,TGTGCCAGCAGCAAAAACAGGGGGCTTGGAAACACCATATATTTT
-,TRBJ1-1,TRBV5-1,-,CASSLAEGRGTEAFF,TGCGCCAGCAGCTTGGCGGAGGGGCGAGGCACTGAAGCTTTCTTT
TRBD1,TRBJ2-3,TRBV12-5,-,CASGLTRDRGKSRPPDTQYF,TGTGCTAGTGGTTTGACCCGGGACAGGGGGAAAAGCAGGCCCCCAGATACGCAGTATTTT